The next 12 T cell receptor beta chains were all read from a single sample in a study of T cells in women clearing cervical HPV infection. Measured with immunoSEQ multiplex PCR; TCRdb has only the in-frame clones, and not every one. The repertoire shows about 32,000 clones; the top ten hold about 4.5%. Input material: blood buffy coat. These receptors all come from a woman aged 18-69 years with a cervical HPV16 infection that either progressed to CIN3+ or cleared (not recorded which).

Concerning this clone itself: The read falls 3 residues short of the CDR3 end, and the missing part is taken from the germline J gene. The chain recombines TRBV30 with TRBJ1-4; 9 bases agree with TRBD1. CDR3 length equals 15 residues. Germline V lookup: CDR1 GTSNPN, CDR2 SVGIG (reference sequence). The DNA read from the CDR3 is TGTGCCTGGAGCAAGGACAGGGGTAGGAATTCACCA. This sequence encodes CAWSKDRGRNSP. The CDR3 in full is CAWSKDRGRNSPLFF. The full variable domain, with the rest looked up from reference TRBV30 and TRBJ1-4, is SQTIHQWPATLVQPVGSPLSLECTVEGTSNPNLYWYRQAAGRGLQLLFYSVGIGQISSEVPQNLSASRPQDRQFILSSKKLLLSDSGFYLCAWSKDRGRNSPLFFGSGTQLSVL.

On this clone: Read data end 3 residues before the CDR3 end; the end is taken from the germline J gene. V and J are TRBV19 and TRBJ1-1; TRBD1 aligns across 10 bases. Germline V gene data show CDR1 as LNHDA and CDR2 as SQIVND (reference sequence). This CDR3 is 13 amino acids long. CDR3 DNA, as far as it was read: TGTGCCAGTAGTTACGACAGGGGGCAGGAA. Amino acid sequence: CASSYDRGQE. The entire CDR3 is CASSYDRGQEAFF.

As concerns this clone: Read sequence stops 3 residues before the CDR3 end, and the germline J gene provides the missing end. The V and J genes are TRBV20-1 and TRBJ2-1; 8 bases map to TRBD2. J gave up 7 bases and V 0 bases, and 14 bases lay outside the gene matches. Germline assignment: CDR1 DFQATT and CDR2 SNEGSKA (reference sequence). The length of the CDR3 is 17 residues. Incomplete CDR3 DNA: TGCAGTGCTAGAGACCCTGAGACTAGCGCCATTACAAATGAG. It specifies CSARDPETSAITNE. In full, the CDR3 reads CSARDPETSAITNEQFF.

On this clone: The read ends 3 residues before the CDR3 terminus; that terminus is restored from the germline J gene. The chain joins TRBV28 to TRBJ2-7; 9 bases agree with TRBD1. This CDR3 comprises 15 residues. Per germline, CDR1 MDHEN and CDR2 SYDVKM. The V and J ends lost 2 bases and 5 bases, in that order; junction bases with no gene match: 7. The CDR3 here is CASSLRGTGLDEQYF. Incomplete CDR3 DNA: TGTGCCAGCAGTTTACGCGGGACAGGGCTGGACGAG.

Regarding this clone: The read comes to an end 3 residues before the CDR3 does, leaving the germline J gene to fill in the end. The J gene is TRBJ2-2, the V gene TRBV7-6; 7 bases fit TRBD2. V lost 7 bases and J lost 7; bases outside the gene matches: 9. Germline CDR1 reads SGHVS; CDR2 reads FNYEAQ. The CDR3 is 14 amino acids. The CDR3 is CASTPGEGIGELFF. The DNA read from the CDR3 is TGTGCCAGCACGCCCGGGGAGGGTATCGGGGAG. Full variable domain (outside the CDR3, taken from reference TRBV7-6 and TRBJ2-2): GAGVSQSPRYKVTKRGQDVALRCDPISGHVSLYWYRQALGQGPEFLTYFNYEAQQDKSGLPNDRFSAERPEGSISTLTIQRTEQRDSAMYRCASTPGEGIGELFFGEGSRLTVL.

Worth noting for this clone: The read gets to within 3 residues of the CDR3 end, and the germline J gene fills in the rest. The chain joins TRBV5-1 to TRBJ1-4; 10 bases match TRBD1. J was trimmed by 7 bases and V by 2 bases; bases with no gene match: 5. The V gene's germline CDR1 is SGHRS and CDR2 YFSETQ. CDR3 length: 15 amino acids. CDR3 DNA, as far as it was read: TGCGCCAGCAGCTTTTCGACAGGGGGCCTTGAAAAA. Translation: CASSFSTGGLEK. The whole CDR3 protein is CASSFSTGGLEKLFF.

The covered CDR3 bases are TGTGCCAGCAGCCAAGATGCGGGGGTTAAAAAG. Translating it yields CASSQDAGVKK. The entire CDR3 reads CASSQDAGVKKLFF. V and J are TRBV14 and TRBJ2-2; 7 bases are shared with TRBD2. The read falls 3 residues short of the CDR3 end, and the missing part is taken from the germline J gene. Germline loops: CDR1 SGHDN, CDR2 FVKESK. This CDR3 contains 14 residues.

Partial CDR3 DNA: TGTGCCTGGAGTCCTCGGGACAGGGGGTTCATCGGGGAG. Amino acid sequence: CAWSPRDRGFIGE. From start to end, the CDR3 is CAWSPRDRGFIGELFF. The chain uses TRBV30 and TRBJ2-2; 11 bases agree with TRBD1. The CDR3 is cut off 3 residues early in the read; its end comes from the germline J gene. This CDR3 comprises 16 residues. The V gene's germline CDR1 is GTSNPN and CDR2 SVGIG (reference sequence). Unmatched junction bases numbered 9, after V lost 2 bases and J lost 7 bases.

Comment on this clone: The read ends 3 residues shy of where the CDR3 ends; the end is completed using the germline J gene. The chain is built from TRBV7-2 and TRBJ2-4; 7 bases fit TRBD1. Germline V gene sequence: CDR1 SGHTA, CDR2 FQGNSA. The CDR3 is 13 residues long. The CDR3 loop reads CASSSDRVNGQYF. CDR3 bases read: TGTGCCAGCAGCTCAGACAGGGTCAATGGT.

In regard to this clone: The sequenced fragment ends 3 residues before the CDR3 boundary, so the rest is inferred from the germline J gene. The V and J genes are TRBV18 and TRBJ2-2; 7 bases match TRBD2. Germline V lookup: CDR1 KGHSH, CDR2 LQKENI. The V and J ends lost 3 bases and 2 bases, in that order; junction bases with no gene match: 9. The CDR3 covers 17 residues. CDR3 DNA (partial): TGTGCCAGCTCACCGTCGGTAGCGGGTATAAACACCGGGGAG. This translates into CASSPSVAGINTGE. The full-length CDR3 reads as CASSPSVAGINTGELFF. The whole variable domain, remainder taken from reference TRBV18 and TRBJ2-2, is NAGVMQNPRHLVRRRGQEARLRCSPMKGHSHVYWYRQLPEEGLKFMVYLQKENIIDESGMPKERFSAEFPKEGPSILRIQQVVRGDSAAYFCASSPSVAGINTGELFFGEGSRLTVL.

Remarks on this clone: The read terminates 3 residues before the CDR3 end, so the remaining end is supplied by the germline J gene. This sequence joins TRBV7-3 and TRBJ1-2; possible D gene TRBD1, 5 bases. The CDR3 has 16 amino acids. Looked up from germline, CDR1 is SGHTA and CDR2 is FQGTGA. CDR3 protein: CASSLWGDGSTDTYTF. The DNA read from the CDR3 is TGTGCCAGCAGCTTATGGGGGGACGGGAGCACAGATACC.

With regard to this clone: The read terminates 3 residues before the CDR3 end, so the remaining end is supplied by the germline J gene. The chain joins TRBV7-2 to TRBJ2-3; TRBD2 matches 7 bases. The CDR3 loop spans 13 amino acids. Germline V lookup: CDR1 SGHTA, CDR2 FQGNSA. The CDR3 protein is CASSLLQRDPQYF. The DNA read from the CDR3 is TGTGCCAGCAGCTTACTCCAGCGGGATCCG.